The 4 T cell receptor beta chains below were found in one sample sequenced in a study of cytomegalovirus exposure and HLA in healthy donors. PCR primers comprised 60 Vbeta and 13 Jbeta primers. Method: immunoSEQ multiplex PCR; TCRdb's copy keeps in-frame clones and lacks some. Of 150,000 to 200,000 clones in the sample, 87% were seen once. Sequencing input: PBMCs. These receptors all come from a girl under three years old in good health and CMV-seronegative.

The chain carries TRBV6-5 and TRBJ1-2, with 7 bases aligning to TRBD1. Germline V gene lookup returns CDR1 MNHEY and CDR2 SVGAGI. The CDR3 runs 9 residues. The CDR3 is CAGGRGYTF. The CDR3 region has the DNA TGTGCAGGGGGCCGGGGCTACACCTTC.

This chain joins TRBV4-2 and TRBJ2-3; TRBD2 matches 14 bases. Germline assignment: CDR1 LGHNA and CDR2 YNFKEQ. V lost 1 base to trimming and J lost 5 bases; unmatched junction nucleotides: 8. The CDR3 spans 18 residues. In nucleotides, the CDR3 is TGTGCCAGCAGCCAAGGACCGGGACTAGCGGGAGTGTTAGATACGCAGTATTTT. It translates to CASSQGPGLAGVLDTQYF.

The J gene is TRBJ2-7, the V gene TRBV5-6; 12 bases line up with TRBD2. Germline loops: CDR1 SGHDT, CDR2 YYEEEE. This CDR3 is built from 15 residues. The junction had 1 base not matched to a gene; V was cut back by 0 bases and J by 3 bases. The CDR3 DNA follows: TGTGCCAGCAGCTTGGAACTAGCGGGAGGCTACGAGCAGTACTTC. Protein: CASSLELAGGYEQYF.

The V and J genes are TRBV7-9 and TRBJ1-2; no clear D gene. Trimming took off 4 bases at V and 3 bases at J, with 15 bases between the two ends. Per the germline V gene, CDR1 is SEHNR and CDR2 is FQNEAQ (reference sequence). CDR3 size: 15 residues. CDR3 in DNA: TGTGCCAGCAGCTCCCAAGCCAACGGTTACTATGGCTACACCTTC. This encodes CASSSQANGYYGYTF.